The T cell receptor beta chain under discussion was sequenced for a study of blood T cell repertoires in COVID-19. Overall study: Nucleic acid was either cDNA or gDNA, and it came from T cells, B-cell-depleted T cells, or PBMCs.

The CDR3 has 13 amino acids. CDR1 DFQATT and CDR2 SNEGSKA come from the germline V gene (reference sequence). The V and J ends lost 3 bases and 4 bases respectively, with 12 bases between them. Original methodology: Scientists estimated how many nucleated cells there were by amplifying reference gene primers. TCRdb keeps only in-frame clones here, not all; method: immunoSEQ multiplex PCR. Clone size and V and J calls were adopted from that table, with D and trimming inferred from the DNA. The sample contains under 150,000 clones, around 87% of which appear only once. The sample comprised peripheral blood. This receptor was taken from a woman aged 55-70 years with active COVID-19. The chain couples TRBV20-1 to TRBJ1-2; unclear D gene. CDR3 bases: TGCAGTGCTAGTCCGGGAAGCGGCTATGGCTACACCTTC. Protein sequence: CSASPGSGYGYTF.